The T cell receptor (beta chain) under discussion was sequenced for a study of blood T cell repertoires in COVID-19. Study summary: From T cells, B-cell-depleted T cells, or PBMCs came the material, which was cDNA or gDNA.

After removal of 1 base from V and 5 bases from J, the junction contained 7 bases not matched to a gene. Germline CDR1 SGHVS, CDR2 FNYEAQ. The CDR3 loop spans 16 amino acids. TCRdb's table, derived via immunoSEQ multiplex PCR, lists solely in-frame clones and lacks some. The data contain under 250,000 clones, roughly 86% of them seen just once; the ten biggest clones take up 7.1%. Sequences were obtained from peripheral blood. V and J are TRBV7-6 and TRBJ2-3, with 9 positions matching TRBD1. This clonotype originated in a woman in her 70s with active or convalescent COVID-19. This CDR3 reads CASSLVPGTGRDTQYF. CDR3 sequence (DNA): TGTGCCAGCAGCTTAGTCCCCGGGACAGGGCGAGATACGCAGTATTTT.